These 18 T cell receptor beta chains share one sample of origin, sequenced in a study of shared clonotypes between healthy human individuals. The data were produced by immunoSEQ multiplex PCR, yet TCRdb's version contains in-frame clones alone and is incomplete. Among about 2,100,000 clones listed, about 92% were seen once. Selected positively for CCR7 and CD45RO-negative, naive CD8 cells excluded terminally differentiated effector memory CD45RA+ cells. The sample was naive CD8+ T cells from PBMCs. These receptors originate from a young man in good health. Some clones in this sample may be carry-over from other donors' samples.

The genes are TRBV5-4 and TRBJ1-1; tentative D call: TRBD1 (5 bases). Germline CDR1 and CDR2: SGHNT and YYREEE (reference sequence). This CDR3 has 18 residues. Trimming cost V 3 bases and J 8 bases, with 29 bases left between them. The CDR3 nucleotides are TGTGCCAGCAGCTCCGCCCGGGGGACTGGCCGGGGGGTAAAAGAAGCTTTCTTT. Encoded protein: CASSSARGTGRGVKEAFF.

This chain uses TRBV7-9 with TRBJ2-5; D gene uncertain. Deletions cut 10 bases from V and 3 bases from J, with 15 bases between. CDR1 is SEHNR, CDR2 FQNEAQ, per germline (reference sequence). The CDR3 sequence is 13 residues long. CDR3 sequence: CATQVWVKETQYF. The CDR3 bases are TGTGCCACACAAGTTTGGGTCAAAGAGACCCAGTACTTC.

The CDR3 DNA reads TGTGCCAGCAGCCCAGAGTCGACAATCACAGCTTACGAGCAGTACTTC. This gives the protein CASSPESTITAYEQYF. The chain is built from TRBV27 and TRBJ2-7; D is ambiguous. The germline V and J ends were trimmed by 6 bases and 4 bases, with 22 bases remaining between them. This CDR3 contains 16 residues. Germline-derived CDR1 and CDR2 are MNHEY and SMNVEV (reference sequence).

The rearrangement links TRBV7-9 to TRBJ2-1; D is undetermined. The V and J ends lost 10 bases and 0 bases respectively, with 10 bases between them. CDR3 size: 13 residues. Germline V gene sequence: CDR1 SEHNR, CDR2 FQNEAQ (reference sequence). CDR3 nucleotides: TGTGCCACCACTAAGAGCTCCTACAATGAGCAGTTCTTC. Residues: CATTKSSYNEQFF.

The V and J genes are TRBV6-5 and TRBJ2-7, with TRBD2 matching over 9 bases. CDR1 and CDR2 from the germline V gene are MNHEY and SVGAGI. J was trimmed by 4 bases and V by 0 bases; bases with no gene match: 4. The CDR3 spans 15 residues. The CDR3 here is CASSYSGTSLYEQYF. The CDR3 region has the DNA TGTGCCAGCAGTTACTCAGGGACTAGCTTGTACGAGCAGTACTTC.

Remarks on this clone: Other DNA sequences within the sample encode an identical CDR3. V usage is TRBV19 and J usage is TRBJ2-7, with 10 bases aligning to TRBD1. Per the germline V gene, CDR1 is LNHDA and CDR2 is SQIVND (reference sequence). CDR3 length: 15 residues. Trimming at V came to 3 bases and at J to 1 base, leaving 3 bases not matched to a gene. The CDR3 spells CASSMRTGGSYEQYF. The DNA for the CDR3 is TGTGCCAGTAGTATGCGGACAGGGGGTTCCTACGAGCAGTACTTC.

The rearrangement links TRBV7-6 to TRBJ2-5; D uncertain. V was clipped by 8 bases and J by 2 bases, with 18 bases between them. CDR1 and CDR2 from the germline V gene are SGHVS and FNYEAQ. This CDR3 contains 15 residues. The CDR3 nucleotides read TGTGCCAGCGTTGATAGGGTCAGCCGACAAGAGACCCAGTACTTC. Protein sequence: CASVDRVSRQETQYF.

The gene calls are TRBV27 and TRBJ1-3; no firm D call. The CDR3 has 16 amino acids. CDR1 is MNHEY, CDR2 SMNVEV, per germline (reference sequence). V gave up 6 bases and J gave up 1 base, with 16 bases separating them. For the CDR3, the DNA is TGTGCCAGCAGCTCTTCCGGGCGTAGATCTGGAAACACCATATATTTT. It encodes CASSSSGRRSGNTIYF.

The chain couples TRBV4-1 to TRBJ2-7; 8 bases match TRBD2. J was trimmed by 0 bases and V by 4 bases; bases with no gene match: 8. This CDR3 spans 16 amino acids. Germline V lookup: CDR1 MGHRA, CDR2 YSYEKL. The CDR3 region has the DNA TGCGCCAGCAGCCCAATGTCCGGGACTAGCTCCTACGAGCAGTACTTC. It is translated as CASSPMSGTSSYEQYF.

In its sample, this clone was seen once. This CDR3 is also generated by other DNA sequences in the sample. This chain joins TRBV27 and TRBJ2-1, with D possibly being TRBD1 (6 bases). The ends were cut back, 6 bases at V and 4 bases at J, with 7 bases in the middle. CDR1 is MNHEY and CDR2 is SMNVEV in the germline V gene (reference sequence). The CDR3 length is 12 residues. The CDR3 region is CASRDSYNEQFF. Written as DNA, the CDR3 is TGTGCCAGCAGGGACAGTTACAATGAGCAGTTCTTC.

This chain uses TRBV19 with TRBJ2-1; 9 bases are shared with TRBD1. V shed 5 bases and J 2 bases; nucleotides not matched to a gene: 10. The CDR3 contains 17 residues. Germline V lookup: CDR1 LNHDA, CDR2 SQIVND (reference sequence). This CDR3 reads CASSSTGGLNPYNEQFF. CDR3 DNA sequence: TGTGCCAGTAGTTCAACAGGGGGCCTAAACCCCTACAATGAGCAGTTCTTC.

The chain carries TRBV20-1 and TRBJ2-7, with D uncertain. There are 10 residues in the CDR3. Trimming left V 3 bases short and J 5 bases short, with 5 bases between. The germline gives CDR1 DFQATT, CDR2 SNEGSKA (reference sequence). The CDR3 DNA reads TGCAGTGCTAGTTCCGACGAGCAGTACTTC. This codes for CSASSDEQYF.

For the CDR3, the DNA is TGCGCCAGCAGCCAGGGGTACGGGGGCTACTCCTACGAGCAGTACTTC. Translated: CASSQGYGGYSYEQYF. The V call is TRBV4-3, the J call TRBJ2-7; D tentatively reads TRBD1 or TRBD2 (6 bases each). Germline CDR1 is LGHNA and CDR2 is YSLEER. Trimming took off 3 bases at V and 0 bases at J, with 15 bases between the two ends. CDR3 size: 16 residues.

This clone has a single count. V usage is TRBV7-6 and J usage is TRBJ2-3, with 10 positions matching TRBD2. V was clipped by 1 base and J by 3 bases; unmatched bases: 4. The CDR3 loop spans 16 amino acids. In germline, CDR1 is SGHVS, CDR2 FNYEAQ. CDR3 in amino acids: CASSLDGTSATDTQYF. The CDR3, as DNA: TGTGCCAGCAGCTTAGATGGGACTAGCGCGACAGATACGCAGTATTTT.

J is TRBJ2-1 and V is TRBV7-6; 8 bases align to TRBD1. Trimming cost V 4 bases and J 3 bases; bases outside gene matches: 2. This CDR3 has 14 residues. Germline CDR1 and CDR2: SGHVS and FNYEAQ. CDR3 DNA: TGTGCCAGCAGCTCCGGGACAGGCTACAATGAGCAGTTCTTC. Encoded protein: CASSSGTGYNEQFF.

This chain links TRBV5-6 with TRBJ2-3; maybe TRBD1 (5 bases). Deletions cut 3 bases from V and 2 bases from J, with 16 bases between. Germline V gene data show CDR1 as SGHDT and CDR2 as YYEEEE. There are 16 residues in the CDR3. Here the CDR3 DNA reads TGTGCCAGCAGCTCCTCGACAGATCCCCACACAGATACGCAGTATTTT. It encodes CASSSSTDPHTDTQYF. Together with reference TRBV5-6 and TRBJ2-3, the CDR3 gives the full variable domain: DAGVTQSPTHLIKTRGQQVTLRCSPKSGHDTVSWYQQALGQGPQFIFQYYEEEERQRGNFPDRFSGHQFPNYSSELNVNALLLGDSALYLCASSSSTDPHTDTQYFGPGTRLTVL.

This clone was counted once. As DNA, the CDR3 is TGTGCCAGCAGCCTCCAGCGGGAGGGATACAATGAGCAGTTCTTC. This codes for CASSLQREGYNEQFF. The chain employs TRBV27 and TRBJ2-1; 10 positions agree with TRBD2. CDR1 and CDR2 (germline): MNHEY, SMNVEV (reference sequence). CDR3 length: 15 residues. J was trimmed by 4 bases and V by 6 bases; bases with no gene match: 6.

The chain has TRBV13 and TRBJ2-7, with D unresolved. The CDR3 extends over 16 amino acids. CDR1 is PRHDT and CDR2 is FYEKMQ in the germline V gene (reference sequence). V was cut by 10 bases and J by 3 bases, with 25 bases left in between. CDR3 sequence (DNA): TGTGCCACCCGCCCCCGACGGGCCGCAGAGTTCTACGAGCAGTACTTC. This translates into CATRPRRAAEFYEQYF.